These 30 T cell receptor beta chains came from one sample sequenced in a study of T cell responses to AZD1222 COVID-19 vaccine. Method: immunoSEQ multiplex PCR; TCRdb's copy keeps in-frame clones and lacks some. Of approximately 150,000 clones listed, 85% to 95% were seen once; the top ten hold about 2.5%. The specimen was peripheral blood, collected on day 0 of AZD1222 vaccination. These receptors all stem from an adult in good health.

J is TRBJ1-2 and V is TRBV6-1, with D maybe TRBD1 (5 bases). V lost 0 bases and J 4 bases, leaving 12 bases between the germline ends. There are 15 residues in the CDR3. Looked up from germline, CDR1 is MNHNS and CDR2 is SASEGT. The CDR3 nucleotides read TGTGCCAGCAGTGAAGCCAATCGGGGGTCCTATGGCTACACCTTC. Translation: CASSEANRGSYGYTF.

The chain links TRBV27 to TRBJ2-7, with 11 nucleotides matching TRBD2. CDR3 size: 15 residues. V lost 2 bases to trimming and J lost 3 bases; unmatched junction nucleotides: 3. Germline CDR1 is MNHEY and CDR2 is SMNVEV (reference sequence). Here the CDR3 reads CASSLLTSGSYEQYF. The CDR3 nucleotides are TGTGCCAGCAGTTTACTAACTAGCGGGAGCTACGAGCAGTACTTC.

V gene TRBV5-1 combines with J gene TRBJ2-5, with 8 bases that match TRBD2. After removal of 3 bases from V and 1 base from J, the junction contained 5 bases not matched to a gene. Germline loops: CDR1 SGHRS, CDR2 YFSETQ. The CDR3 extends over 15 amino acids. CDR3 in amino acids: CASSSLADPQETQYF. For the CDR3, the DNA is TGCGCCAGCAGCTCACTAGCGGATCCCCAAGAGACCCAGTACTTC.

The chain has TRBV19 and TRBJ1-5; possible D gene TRBD1, 5 bases. Germline CDR1 is LNHDA and CDR2 is SQIVND (reference sequence). Trimming shortened V by 7 bases and J by 0 bases, and 19 bases separated the two germline ends. The CDR3 runs 17 residues. The CDR3 coding sequence is TGTGCCAGTAAAGGCTTGGGGACCACTCATAGCAATCAGCCCCAGCATTTT. It encodes CASKGLGTTHSNQPQHF. Together with reference TRBV19 and TRBJ1-5, the CDR3 gives the full variable domain: DGGITQSPKYLFRKEGQNVTLSCEQNLNHDAMYWYRQDPGQGLRLIYYSQIVNDFQKGDIAEGYSVSREKKESFPLTVTSAQKNPTAFYLCASKGLGTTHSNQPQHFGDGTRLSIL.

The J gene is TRBJ1-6, the V gene TRBV6-5, with D perhaps TRBD1 (6 bases). The CDR3 loop spans 15 amino acids. V dropped 6 bases and J dropped 5 bases, with 14 bases sitting between them. Germline-derived CDR1 and CDR2 are MNHEY and SVGAGI. The CDR3 loop is CASSPEGGHNSPLHF. CDR3 sequence (DNA): TGTGCCAGCAGCCCGGAGGGGGGCCATAATTCACCCCTCCACTTT.

The CDR3: CASSYPAGGLGAQYF. CDR3 nucleotides: TGTGCCAGCAGTTACCCAGCGGGGGGCCTTGGGGCGCAGTATTTT. The rearrangement links TRBV6-5 to TRBJ2-3, with 9 bases matching TRBD2. V gave up 2 bases and J gave up 10 bases; unmatched junction bases: 10. The CDR3 has 15 amino acids. Germline CDR1 reads MNHEY; CDR2 reads SVGAGI.

The gene calls are TRBV11-2 and TRBJ2-7; D is tentatively TRBD1 or TRBD2 (6 bases each). V lost 4 bases, J lost 6 bases, and 19 bases lay in between. CDR1 SGHAT and CDR2 FQNNGV come from the germline V gene. The CDR3 totals 15 residues. The CDR3 reads CASSWGRGRWSEQYF. CDR3 nucleotides: TGTGCCAGCAGCTGGGGCCGGGGGCGCTGGTCCGAGCAGTACTTC.

The chain carries TRBV11-2 and TRBJ2-1, with no clear D. The germline gives CDR1 SGHAT, CDR2 FQNNGV. The CDR3 has 14 amino acids. Between the trimmed V and J ends, which lost 5 bases and 7 bases, there was a span of 15 bases. The CDR3 loop is CASSPGTLGNEQFF. The CDR3 DNA reads as TGTGCCAGCAGCCCAGGAACCCTGGGTAATGAGCAGTTCTTC.

This sequence joins TRBV30 and TRBJ2-1; tentative D call: TRBD2 (5 bases). This CDR3 region has 13 residues. Trimming cost V 3 bases and J 8 bases, with 14 bases left between them. Germline assignment: CDR1 GTSNPN and CDR2 SVGIG (reference sequence). CDR3 coding DNA: TGTGCCTGGAGAAGGCTAGCATGGGATGAGCAGTTCTTC. Its translation is CAWRRLAWDEQFF.

V and J are TRBV20-1 and TRBJ1-5, with D hard to call. The CDR3 is 11 amino acids. Trimming shortened V by 7 bases and J by 4 bases, and 8 bases separated the two germline ends. The V gene's germline CDR1 is DFQATT and CDR2 SNEGSKA (reference sequence). CDR3 nucleotides: TGCAGTGGTCCGGGGAATCAGCCCCAGCATTTT. Its translation is CSGPGNQPQHF.

The rearrangement links TRBV6-4 to TRBJ1-3; D remains ambiguous. Trimming took 6 bases from V and 0 from J, leaving 12 bases between them. Germline V gives CDR1 MRHNA, CDR2 SNTAGT. The CDR3 is 15 amino acids. CDR3 nucleotides: TGTGCCAGCAGCCCACCACTGATCTCTGGAAACACCATATATTTT. This gives the protein CASSPPLISGNTIYF.

This chain links TRBV30 with TRBJ2-5, with 8 bases fitting TRBD1. Per the germline V gene, CDR1 is GTSNPN and CDR2 is SVGIG (reference sequence). The V segment lost 8 bases and the J segment 4 bases; nucleotides outside the gene matches: 6. The CDR3 contains 12 residues. The CDR3 region is CAAGQGGETQYF. In DNA, the CDR3 is TGTGCCGCTGGACAGGGAGGAGAGACCCAGTACTTC.

The rearrangement joins TRBV27 to TRBJ1-1; D call uncertain. CDR1 and CDR2 (germline): MNHEY, SMNVEV (reference sequence). The V end was cut by 6 bases, the J end by 1 base, with 9 bases between. This CDR3 spans 13 amino acids. CDR3 sequence reads: CASSPNKNTEAFF. The CDR3 coding sequence is TGTGCCAGCAGCCCCAATAAGAACACTGAAGCTTTCTTT.

The chain has TRBV7-8 and TRBJ2-5; D unresolved. CDR3 length: 15 residues. V was cut by 2 bases and J by 1 base, with 11 bases left in between. Germline V gene data show CDR1 as SGHVS and CDR2 as FQNEAQ. The DNA of the CDR3 is TGTGCCAGCAGCTTACATGGAAACAGCCAAGAGACCCAGTACTTC. It encodes CASSLHGNSQETQYF.

This sequence joins TRBV18 and TRBJ1-1; D unclear. The CDR3 runs to 17 residues. From germline, CDR1 is KGHSH and CDR2 LQKENI. V was clipped by 3 bases and J by 5 bases, with 22 bases between them. CDR3 region: CASSPTFDVGLDTEAFF. In DNA form, the CDR3 reads TGTGCCAGCTCACCTACCTTTGACGTTGGGTTGGATACTGAAGCTTTCTTT.

The V call is TRBV2, the J call TRBJ1-5, with D tentatively TRBD1 (5 bases). The germline CDR1 and CDR2 sequences are SNHLY and FYNNEI. Trimming stripped 5 bases from V and 0 bases from J, with 11 bases between. The CDR3 loop spans 15 amino acids. This CDR3 is CASSPDSYSNQPQHF. The CDR3 DNA reads TGTGCCAGCAGTCCAGACAGCTATAGCAATCAGCCCCAGCATTTT.

The V call is TRBV7-9, the J call TRBJ2-3; D tentatively fits TRBD1 or TRBD2 (7 bases each). The germline V gene has CDR1 SEHNR and CDR2 FQNEAQ (reference sequence). The germline V and J ends were trimmed by 3 bases and 2 bases, with 15 bases remaining between them. The CDR3 is 16 amino acids. The CDR3 DNA sequence: TGTGCCAGCAGCTTGCCAGGGGGGGGGCCCACAGATACGCAGTATTTT. Translated, it gives CASSLPGGGPTDTQYF.

This chain uses TRBV6-6 with TRBJ2-7; 9 bases fit TRBD1. The CDR3 runs to 16 residues. J lost 4 bases, V lost 2 bases, and 9 bases had no gene match. The germline V gene has CDR1 MNHNY and CDR2 SVGAGI (reference sequence). The CDR3 sequence: CASSYEARGQGYEQYF. Written as DNA, the CDR3 is TGTGCCAGCAGTTACGAGGCCAGGGGACAGGGTTACGAGCAGTACTTC.

The chain carries TRBV27 and TRBJ2-7, with TRBD2 identical over 9 bases. J lost 7 bases, V lost 6 bases, and 10 bases had no gene match. The CDR3 is 14 residues long. Germline-derived CDR1 and CDR2 are MNHEY and SMNVEV (reference sequence). Written as DNA, the CDR3 is TGTGCCAGCAGCACGGTTAGCGGGAGAGGTGAGCAGTACTTC. Encoded protein: CASSTVSGRGEQYF.

The chain joins TRBV3-1 (or the pseudogene TRBV3-2) to TRBJ1-4; unclear D gene. Germline V gene lookup returns CDR1 LGHDT and CDR2 YNNKEL (reference sequence). The CDR3 has 15 residues. Deletions cut 1 base from V and 0 bases from J, with 6 bases between. The CDR3 nucleotides are TGTGCCAGCAGCCAAGTCAGTGCAACTAATGAAAAACTGTTTTTT. This translates into CASSQVSATNEKLFF.

The sample holds one count of this clone. The rearrangement links TRBV5-1 to TRBJ1-1, with D hard to call. There are 15 residues in the CDR3. CDR1 is SGHRS and CDR2 is YFSETQ in the germline V gene. Deletions cut 0 bases from V and 5 bases from J, with 14 bases between. The CDR3 DNA sequence: TGCGCCAGCAGCTTGGCCGGGATCGTAGGGACTGAAGCTTTCTTT. It specifies CASSLAGIVGTEAFF. Based on the CDR3 plus reference TRBV5-1 and TRBJ1-1, the full variable domain is KAGVTQTPRYLIKTRGQQVTLSCSPISGHRSVSWYQQTPGQGLQFLFEYFSETQRNKGNFPGRFSGRQFSNSRSEMNVSTLELGDSALYLCASSLAGIVGTEAFFGQGTRLTVV.

The J gene is TRBJ2-1, the V gene TRBV4-3; 10 bases fit TRBD2. V shed 0 bases and J 3 bases; nucleotides not matched to a gene: 2. The CDR3 extends over 16 amino acids. Germline CDR1 reads LGHNA; CDR2 reads YSLEER. This CDR3 reads CASSQDASGGYNEQFF. The CDR3 DNA is TGCGCCAGCAGCCAAGATGCTAGCGGGGGCTACAATGAGCAGTTCTTC.

The V call is TRBV29-1, the J call TRBJ2-3; 10 bases are a match to TRBD2. The CDR3 is 15 amino acids. Trimming took 4 bases from V and 0 from J; bases not matched to a gene: 4. CDR1 is SQVTM, CDR2 ANQGSEA, per germline. CDR3 coding DNA: TGCAGCGTTGGTCAGACTAGCGGGAGCACAGATACGCAGTATTTT. Encoded protein: CSVGQTSGSTDTQYF.

The chain uses TRBV19 and TRBJ2-2; 7 nucleotides align to TRBD1. The CDR3 runs to 16 residues. The junction had 15 bases not matched to a gene; V was cut back by 11 bases and J by 3 bases. Looked up from germline, CDR1 is LNHDA and CDR2 is SQIVND (reference sequence). In DNA form, the CDR3 reads TGTGCCTGTCGACAGGGAAGGTTACTTGACACCGGGGAGCTGTTTTTT. It translates to CACRQGRLLDTGELFF. Using reference TRBV19 and TRBJ2-2 for the parts outside the CDR3, the full variable domain is DGGITQSPKYLFRKEGQNVTLSCEQNLNHDAMYWYRQDPGQGLRLIYYSQIVNDFQKGDIAEGYSVSREKKESFPLTVTSAQKNPTAFYLCACRQGRLLDTGELFFGEGSRLTVL.

V gene TRBV7-9 combines with J gene TRBJ1-4, with D possibly matching TRBD1 (6 bases). The germline V gene encodes CDR1 SEHNR and CDR2 FQNEAQ (reference sequence). The CDR3 runs to 17 residues. Trimming removed 7 bases at V and 0 bases at J, with 18 bases between. This CDR3 reads CASKSGAKFSTNEKLFF. CDR3 sequence (DNA): TGTGCCAGCAAGTCAGGGGCCAAGTTTTCAACTAATGAAAAACTGTTTTTT.

This chain uses TRBV2 with TRBJ1-1; weak D call: TRBD1 (5 bases). The V gene lost 2 bases and the J gene lost 5 bases, with 9 bases spanning the gap. Germline V gene sequence: CDR1 SNHLY, CDR2 FYNNEI. This CDR3 contains 13 residues. The CDR3 DNA reads as TGTGCCAGCAGTGAACGGGGGGTAACTGAAGCTTTCTTT. Translation: CASSERGVTEAFF.

This chain connects TRBV19 to TRBJ1-5; 11 nucleotides match TRBD1. The CDR3 loop spans 15 amino acids. Germline assignment: CDR1 LNHDA and CDR2 SQIVND (reference sequence). V lost 6 bases to trimming and J lost 2 bases; unmatched junction nucleotides: 3. CDR3 loop: CASRDRGLGNQPQHF. For the CDR3, the DNA is TGTGCCAGTAGGGACAGGGGGCTTGGCAATCAGCCCCAGCATTTT.

The V and J genes are TRBV11-2 and TRBJ2-1, with D uncertain. The V gene lost 4 bases and the J gene lost 12 bases, with 16 bases spanning the gap. The germline V gene has CDR1 SGHAT and CDR2 FQNNGV. The CDR3 is 13 amino acids. The DNA for the CDR3 is TGTGCCAGCAGCTCAAACCGAGTCGACGGGCAGTTCTTC. Its protein product is CASSSNRVDGQFF.

This chain links TRBV7-2 with TRBJ2-5, with 11 bases fitting TRBD2. The CDR3 extends over 17 amino acids. The V segment lost 1 base and the J segment 5 bases; nucleotides outside the gene matches: 9. In germline, CDR1 is SGHTA, CDR2 FQGNSA. This CDR3 reads CASSLGNSGGAWETQYF. CDR3 nucleotide sequence: TGTGCCAGCAGCTTAGGAAATAGCGGGGGGGCGTGGGAGACCCAGTACTTC.

V and J are TRBV7-9 and TRBJ1-4; TRBD1 agrees at 7 bases. J was trimmed by 8 bases and V by 5 bases; bases with no gene match: 8. CDR1 is SEHNR, CDR2 FQNEAQ, per germline (reference sequence). This CDR3 has 14 residues. CDR3 in DNA: TGTGCCAGCAGCCCACAGGGGCAGGGCGAAAAACTGTTTTTT. Its translation is CASSPQGQGEKLFF.